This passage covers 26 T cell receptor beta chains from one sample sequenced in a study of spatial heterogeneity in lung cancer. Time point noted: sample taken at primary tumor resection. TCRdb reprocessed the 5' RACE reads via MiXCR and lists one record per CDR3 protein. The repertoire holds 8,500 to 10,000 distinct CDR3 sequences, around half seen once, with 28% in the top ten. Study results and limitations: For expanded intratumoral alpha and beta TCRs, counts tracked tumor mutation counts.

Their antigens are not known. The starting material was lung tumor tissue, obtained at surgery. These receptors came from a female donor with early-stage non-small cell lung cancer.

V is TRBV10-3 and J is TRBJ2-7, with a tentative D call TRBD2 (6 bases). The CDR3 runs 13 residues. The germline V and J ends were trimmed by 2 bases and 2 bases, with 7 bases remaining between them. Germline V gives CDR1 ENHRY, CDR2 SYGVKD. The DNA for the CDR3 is TGTGCCATCAGTGAGCCGGGAGCCTACGAGCAGTACTTC. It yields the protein CAISEPGAYEQYF.

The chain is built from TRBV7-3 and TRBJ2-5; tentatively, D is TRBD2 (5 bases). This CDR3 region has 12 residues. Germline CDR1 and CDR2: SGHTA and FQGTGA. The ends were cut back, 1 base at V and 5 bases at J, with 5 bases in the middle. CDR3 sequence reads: CASSLKRETQYF. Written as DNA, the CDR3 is TGTGCCAGCAGCTTAAAGCGGGAGACCCAGTACTTC. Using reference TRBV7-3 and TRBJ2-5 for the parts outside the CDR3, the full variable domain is GAGVSQTPSNKVTEKGKYVELRCDPISGHTALYWYRQSLGQGPEFLIYFQGTGAADDSGLPNDRFFAVRPEGSVSTLKIQRTERGDSAVYLCASSLKRETQYFGPGTRLLVL.

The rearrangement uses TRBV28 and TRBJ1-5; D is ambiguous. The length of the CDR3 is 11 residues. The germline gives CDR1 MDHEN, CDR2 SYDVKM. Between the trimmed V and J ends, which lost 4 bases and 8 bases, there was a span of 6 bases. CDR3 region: CASSSRKPQHF. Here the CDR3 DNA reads TGTGCCAGCAGTTCCCGGAAGCCCCAGCATTTT.

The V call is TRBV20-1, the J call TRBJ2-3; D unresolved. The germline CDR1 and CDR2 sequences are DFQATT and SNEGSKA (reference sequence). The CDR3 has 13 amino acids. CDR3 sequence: CSTRGRSTDTQYF. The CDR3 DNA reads TGCAGCACGCGCGGCCGTAGCACAGATACGCAGTATTTT.

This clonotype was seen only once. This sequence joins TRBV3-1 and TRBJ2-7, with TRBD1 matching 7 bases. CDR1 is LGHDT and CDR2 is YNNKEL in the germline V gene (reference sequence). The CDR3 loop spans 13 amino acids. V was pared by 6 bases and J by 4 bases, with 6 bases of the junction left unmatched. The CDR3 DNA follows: TGTGCCAGCAGTCGGGCAGGGGGATACGAGCAGTACTTC. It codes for CASSRAGGYEQYF.

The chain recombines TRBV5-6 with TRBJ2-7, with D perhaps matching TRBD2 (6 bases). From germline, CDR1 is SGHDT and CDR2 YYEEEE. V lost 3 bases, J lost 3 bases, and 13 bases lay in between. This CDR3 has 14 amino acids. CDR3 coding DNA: TGTGCCAGCAGCTCCGGGGCCGGGAGCTACGAGCAGTACTTC. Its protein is CASSSGAGSYEQYF.

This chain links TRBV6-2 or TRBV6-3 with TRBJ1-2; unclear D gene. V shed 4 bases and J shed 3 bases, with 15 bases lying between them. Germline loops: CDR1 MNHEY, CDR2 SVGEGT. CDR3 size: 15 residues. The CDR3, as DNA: TGTGCCAGCAGTTGGTGGCGATCGGCCTACTATGGCTACACCTTC. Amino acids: CASSWWRSAYYGYTF.

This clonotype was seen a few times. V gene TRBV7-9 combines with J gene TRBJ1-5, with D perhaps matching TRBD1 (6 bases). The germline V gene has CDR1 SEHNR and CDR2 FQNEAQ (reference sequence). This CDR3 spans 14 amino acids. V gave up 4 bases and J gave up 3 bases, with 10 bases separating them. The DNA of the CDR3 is TGTGCCAGCAGCTCCGGACAGCTCAATCAGCCCCAGCATTTT. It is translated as CASSSGQLNQPQHF.

The CDR3 spells CSVVGARSFF. CDR3 bases: TGCAGCGTTGTCGGGGCCAGGTCGTTCTTC. The chain links TRBV29-1 to TRBJ2-1; either TRBD1 or TRBD2 may fit D (5 bases each). The CDR3 sequence is 10 residues long. The V end lost 4 bases, the J end lost 15 bases, and 13 bases lay between the germline ends. The germline V gene encodes CDR1 SQVTM and CDR2 ANQGSEA.

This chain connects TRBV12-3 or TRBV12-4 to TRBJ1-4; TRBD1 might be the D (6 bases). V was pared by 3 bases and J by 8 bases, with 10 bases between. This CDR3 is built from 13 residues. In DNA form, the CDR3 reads TGTGCCAGCAGTTTCAGGGGTTGGGAAAAACTGTTTTTT. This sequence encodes CASSFRGWEKLFF.

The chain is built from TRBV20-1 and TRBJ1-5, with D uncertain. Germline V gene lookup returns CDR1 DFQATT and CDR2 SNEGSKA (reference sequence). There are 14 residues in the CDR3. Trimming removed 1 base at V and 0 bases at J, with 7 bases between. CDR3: CSARVRLSNQPQHF. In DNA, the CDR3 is TGCAGTGCTAGAGTCCGTCTTAGCAATCAGCCCCAGCATTTT.

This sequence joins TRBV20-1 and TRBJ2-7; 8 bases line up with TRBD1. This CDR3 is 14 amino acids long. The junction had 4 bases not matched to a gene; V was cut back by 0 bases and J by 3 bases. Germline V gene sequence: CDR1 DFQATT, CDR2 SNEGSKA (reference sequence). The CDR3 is CSARDGTGDYEQYF. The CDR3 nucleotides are TGCAGTGCTAGAGACGGGACAGGAGACTACGAGCAGTACTTC.

The CDR3 here is CASSLITSGAHNEQFF. CDR3 nucleotides: TGTGCCAGCAGTTTAATTACTAGCGGGGCGCACAATGAGCAGTTCTTC. The chain carries TRBV12-3 or TRBV12-4 and TRBJ2-1, with TRBD2 identical over 10 bases. This CDR3 contains 16 residues. The junction had 6 bases not matched to a gene; V was cut back by 2 bases and J by 5 bases.

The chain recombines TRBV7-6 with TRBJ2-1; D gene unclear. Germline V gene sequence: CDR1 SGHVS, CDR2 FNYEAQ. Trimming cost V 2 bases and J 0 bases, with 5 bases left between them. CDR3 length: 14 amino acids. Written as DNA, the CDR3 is TGTGCCAGCAGCTTATCAGTCTCCTACAATGAGCAGTTCTTC. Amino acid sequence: CASSLSVSYNEQFF.

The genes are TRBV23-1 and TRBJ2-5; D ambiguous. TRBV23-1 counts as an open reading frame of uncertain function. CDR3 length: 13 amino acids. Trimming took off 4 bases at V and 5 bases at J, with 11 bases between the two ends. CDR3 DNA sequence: TGCGCCAGCAGTCTGGGCAGAACGGAGACCCAGTACTTC. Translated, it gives CASSLGRTETQYF.

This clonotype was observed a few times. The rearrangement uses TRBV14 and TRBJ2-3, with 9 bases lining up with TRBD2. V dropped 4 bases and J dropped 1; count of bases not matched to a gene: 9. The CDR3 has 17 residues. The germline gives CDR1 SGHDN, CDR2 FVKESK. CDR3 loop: CASSLPRRGGGTDTQYF. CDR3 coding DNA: TGTGCCAGCAGCCTCCCTCGGCGGGGGGGCGGCACAGATACGCAGTATTTT. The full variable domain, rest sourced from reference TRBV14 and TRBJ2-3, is EAGVTQFPSHSVIEKGQTVTLRCDPISGHDNLYWYRRVMGKEIKFLLHFVKESKQDESGMPNNRFLAERTGGTYSTLKVQPAELEDSGVYFCASSLPRRGGGTDTQYFGPGTRLTVL.

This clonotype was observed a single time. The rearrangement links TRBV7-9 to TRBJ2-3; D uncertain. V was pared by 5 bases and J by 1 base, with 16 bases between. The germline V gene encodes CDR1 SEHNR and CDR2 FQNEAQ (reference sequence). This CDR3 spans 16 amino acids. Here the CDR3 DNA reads TGTGCCAGCAGCCGGTCCATAAATAGGGGCACAGATACGCAGTATTTT. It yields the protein CASSRSINRGTDTQYF.

CDR3 residues: CASSWRSGANVLTF. The CDR3, as DNA: TGTGCCAGCAGCTGGCGGTCTGGGGCCAACGTCCTGACTTTC. This chain uses TRBV7-9 with TRBJ2-6; unclear D gene. The CDR3 covers 14 residues. The V end was cut by 4 bases, the J end by 1 base, with 5 bases between. Germline V CDR1 and CDR2: SEHNR, FQNEAQ (reference sequence).

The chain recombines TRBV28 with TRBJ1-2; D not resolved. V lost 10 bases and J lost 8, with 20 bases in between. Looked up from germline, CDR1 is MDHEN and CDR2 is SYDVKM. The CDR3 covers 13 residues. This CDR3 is CATDEQGLKGYTF. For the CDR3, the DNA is TGTGCCACCGACGAACAAGGACTGAAGGGCTACACCTTC.

The CDR3 here is CASSFYLGRDQPQHF. The DNA for the CDR3 is TGTGCCAGCAGTTTCTATCTGGGGAGGGATCAGCCCCAGCATTTT. The chain joins TRBV27 to TRBJ1-5, with D hard to call. V was clipped by 3 bases and J by 5 bases, with 14 bases between them. Germline values: CDR1 MNHEY, CDR2 SMNVEV (reference sequence). This CDR3 region has 15 residues.

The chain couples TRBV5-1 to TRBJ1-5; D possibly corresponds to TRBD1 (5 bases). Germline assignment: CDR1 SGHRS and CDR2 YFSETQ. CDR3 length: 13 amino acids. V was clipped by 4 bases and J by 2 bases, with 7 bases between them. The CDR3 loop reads CASSETGNQPQHF. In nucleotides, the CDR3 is TGCGCCAGCAGCGAGACAGGCAATCAGCCCCAGCATTTT.

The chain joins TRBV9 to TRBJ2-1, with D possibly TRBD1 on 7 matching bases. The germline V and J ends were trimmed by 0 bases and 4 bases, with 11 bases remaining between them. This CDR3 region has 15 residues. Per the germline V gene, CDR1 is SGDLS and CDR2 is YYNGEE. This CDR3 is CASSVEAGGYNEQFF. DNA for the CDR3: TGTGCCAGCAGCGTAGAGGCAGGGGGGTACAATGAGCAGTTCTTC.

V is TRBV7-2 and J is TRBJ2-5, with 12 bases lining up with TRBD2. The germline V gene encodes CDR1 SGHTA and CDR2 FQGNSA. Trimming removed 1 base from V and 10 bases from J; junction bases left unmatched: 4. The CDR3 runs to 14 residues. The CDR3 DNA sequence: TGTGCCAGCAGCTTAGAACTAGCGGGGGGCGACCAGTACTTC. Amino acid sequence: CASSLELAGGDQYF.

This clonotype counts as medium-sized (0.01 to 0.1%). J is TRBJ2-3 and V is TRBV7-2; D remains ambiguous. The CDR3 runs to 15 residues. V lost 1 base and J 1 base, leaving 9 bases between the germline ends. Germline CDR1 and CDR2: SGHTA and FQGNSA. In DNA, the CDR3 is TGTGCCAGCAGCTTAGGCAGCATTGGCACAGATACGCAGTATTTT. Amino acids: CASSLGSIGTDTQYF.

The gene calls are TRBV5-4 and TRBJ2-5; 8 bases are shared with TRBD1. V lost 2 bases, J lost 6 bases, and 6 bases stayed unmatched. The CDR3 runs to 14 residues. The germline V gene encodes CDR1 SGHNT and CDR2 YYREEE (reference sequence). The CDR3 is CASSFQGARKTQYF. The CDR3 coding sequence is TGTGCCAGCAGCTTCCAGGGGGCGCGGAAGACCCAGTACTTC. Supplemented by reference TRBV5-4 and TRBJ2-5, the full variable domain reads ETGVTQSPTHLIKTRGQQVTLRCSSQSGHNTVSWYQQALGQGPQFIFQYYREEENGRGNFPPRFSGLQFPNYSSELNVNALELDDSALYLCASSFQGARKTQYFGPGTRLLVL.

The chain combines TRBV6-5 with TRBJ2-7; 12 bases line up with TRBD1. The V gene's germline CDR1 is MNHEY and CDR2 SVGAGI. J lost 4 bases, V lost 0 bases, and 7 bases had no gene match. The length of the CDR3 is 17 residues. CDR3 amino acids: CASSYSTGTGGLYEQYF. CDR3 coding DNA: TGTGCCAGCAGTTACTCTACCGGGACAGGGGGCTTGTACGAGCAGTACTTC.